The entry that follows covers one TCR beta chain sequence. The source of the sample is a study of cytomegalovirus exposure and HLA in healthy donors. Primers included in the PCR were 60 Vbeta and 13 Jbeta primers. The table came from immunoSEQ multiplex PCR; TCRdb's copy has only in-frame clones and leaves some out. The sample contains about 150,000 clones, around four fifths of which appear only once. This TCR derives from a man aged 18 to 30 in good health and CMV-seronegative. The sequencing sample was made of PBMCs.

The CDR3 reads CASSLSSDRSYEQYF. The DNA for the CDR3 is TGTGCCAGCAGCTTAAGCTCCGACAGGTCCTACGAGCAGTACTTC. The chain is built from TRBV11-2 and TRBJ2-7; maybe TRBD1 (6 bases). In germline, CDR1 is SGHAT, CDR2 FQNNGV. The CDR3 covers 15 residues. The ends were cut back, 2 bases at V and 1 base at J, with 12 bases in the middle.